This TCR beta chain was sequenced during a study of OX40 agonist ivuxolimab in advanced cancers. Sequenced by immunoSEQ multiplex PCR; TCRdb stores in-frame clones only, minus some. The sample consists of fewer than 90,000 clones, roughly nine tenths of them appearing once. Germline values: CDR1 SEHNR, CDR2 FQNEAQ (reference sequence). This CDR3 is built from 16 residues. Sequenced material: CD4+ or CD8+ T cells sorted from blood, taken in a trial of the OX40 agonist ivuxolimab. This sequence joins TRBV7-9 and TRBJ2-1; 15 nucleotides agree with TRBD2. The receptor was isolated from an adult with an advanced solid tumor such as melanoma, head and neck, liver or kidney cancer. In DNA form, the CDR3 reads TGTGTCGATCGGGGACTAGCGGGAGGAAGCTACAATGAGCAGTTCTTC. Protein sequence: CVDRGLAGGSYNEQFF.